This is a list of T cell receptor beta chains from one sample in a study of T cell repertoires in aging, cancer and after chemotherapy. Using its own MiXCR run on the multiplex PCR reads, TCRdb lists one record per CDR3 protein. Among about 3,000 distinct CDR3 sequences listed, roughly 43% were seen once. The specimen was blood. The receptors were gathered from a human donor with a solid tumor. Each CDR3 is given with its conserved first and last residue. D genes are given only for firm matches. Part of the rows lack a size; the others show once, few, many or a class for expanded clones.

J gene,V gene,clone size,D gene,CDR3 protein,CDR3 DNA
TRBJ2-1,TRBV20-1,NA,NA,CSASPMGGLGSYNEQFF,TGCAGTGCTAGTCCGATGGGGGGCCTGGGGTCCTACAATGAGCAGTTCTTC
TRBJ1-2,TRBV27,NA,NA,CASSLSGGYGYTF,TGTGCCAGCAGTTTATCGGGGGGCTATGGCTACACCTTC
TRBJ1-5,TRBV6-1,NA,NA,CASSELPFTPSGWAQHF,TGTGCCAGCAGTGAATTGCCCTTCACCCCCTCAGGGTGGGCCCAGCATTTT
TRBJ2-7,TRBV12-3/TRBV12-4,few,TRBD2,CASSPTSGRRNEQYF,TGTGCCAGCAGTCCGACTAGCGGGAGGCGAAACGAGCAGTACTTC
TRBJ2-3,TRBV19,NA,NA,CASFGGAPDTQYF,TGTGCCAGTTTTGGGGGAGCCCCAGATACGCAGTATTTT
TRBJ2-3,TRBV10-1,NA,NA,CASSESGLGDTQYF,TGCGCCAGCAGTGAGTCGGGGTTGGGAGATACGCAGTATTTT
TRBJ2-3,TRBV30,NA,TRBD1,CAWSRDSTDTQYF,TGTGCCTGGAGCCGGGACAGTACAGATACGCAGTATTTT
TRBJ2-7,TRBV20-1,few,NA,CSAEGPGSYEQYF,TGCAGTGCTGAGGGACCCGGCTCCTACGAGCAGTACTTC
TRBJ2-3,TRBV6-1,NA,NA,CASSGFFTDTQYF,TGTGCCAGCAGTGGCTTCTTCACAGATACGCAGTATTTT
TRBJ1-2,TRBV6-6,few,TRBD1,CASTQLMGGQGDGYTF,TGTGCCAGCACCCAACTCATGGGGGGACAGGGGGATGGCTACACCTTC
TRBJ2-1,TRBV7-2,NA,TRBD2,CASSQTSGGMQFF,TGTGCCAGCAGCCAAACTAGCGGGGGGATGCAGTTCTTC
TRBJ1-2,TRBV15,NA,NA,CATRVGGANYGYTF,TGTGCCACCAGGGTGGGGGGAGCTAACTATGGCTACACCTTC
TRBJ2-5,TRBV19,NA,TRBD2,CASSMALAGVKKTQYF,TGTGCCAGTAGTATGGCCCTAGCGGGAGTCAAAAAGACCCAGTACTTC
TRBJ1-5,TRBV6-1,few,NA,CASSPKGDQPQHF,TGTGCCAGCAGCCCCAAGGGGGATCAGCCCCAGCATTTT
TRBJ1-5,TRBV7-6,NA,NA,CAGSLEGPLQPQHF,TGTGCCGGCAGCTTAGAGGGGCCTCTTCAGCCCCAGCATTTT
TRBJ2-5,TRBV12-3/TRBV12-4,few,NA,CASSLAGTETQYF,TGTGCCAGCAGTTTAGCGGGGACAGAGACCCAGTACTTC
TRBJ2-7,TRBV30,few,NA,CAWSGLDEQYF,TGTGCCTGGAGTGGCCTCGACGAGCAGTACTTC
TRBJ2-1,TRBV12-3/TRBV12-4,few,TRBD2,CASSSAGGAAGAPSEQFF,TGTGCCAGCAGTTCGGCCGGAGGGGCAGCGGGAGCCCCAAGTGAGCAGTTCTTC
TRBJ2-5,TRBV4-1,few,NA,CASSRGQPGETQYF,TGCGCCAGCAGCCGCGGACAGCCGGGGGAGACCCAGTACTTC
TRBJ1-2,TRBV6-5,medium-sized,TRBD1,CASSDPGQGAVGYTF,TGTGCCAGCAGTGATCCGGGACAGGGGGCTGTCGGCTACACCTTC
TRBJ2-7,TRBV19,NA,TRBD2,CATGSGRGSYEQYF,TGTGCCACCGGTAGCGGGAGAGGTTCCTACGAGCAGTACTTC
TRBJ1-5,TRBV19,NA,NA,CASRTGTDQPQHF,TGTGCCAGTAGAACAGGGACGGATCAGCCCCAGCATTTT
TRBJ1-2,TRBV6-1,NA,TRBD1,CASSDRDRGRNGYTF,TGTGCCAGCAGTGACCGGGACAGGGGGCGGAATGGCTACACCTTC
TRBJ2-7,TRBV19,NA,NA,CASSMPGASYEQYF,TGTGCCAGTAGTATGCCCGGGGCCTCCTACGAGCAGTACTTC
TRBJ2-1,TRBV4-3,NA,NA,CASSQEETQYNEQFF,TGCGCCAGCAGCCAAGAGGAGACGCAATACAATGAGCAGTTCTTC
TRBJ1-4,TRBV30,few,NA,CAWSRDSLGEKLFF,TGTGCCTGGAGTAGGGACTCTCTAGGTGAAAAACTGTTTTTT
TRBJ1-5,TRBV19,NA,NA,CASTTGRFNQPQHF,TGTGCCAGTACCACTGGCAGATTCAATCAGCCCCAGCATTTT
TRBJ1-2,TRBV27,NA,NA,CASSFFQGCGYTF,TGTGCCAGCAGTTTCTTCCAGGGGTGTGGCTACACCTTC
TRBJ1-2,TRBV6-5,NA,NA,CASSYDVGSTVDGYTF,TGTGCCAGCAGTTATGACGTGGGATCGACTGTTGATGGCTACACCTTC
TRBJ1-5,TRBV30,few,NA,CAWSAATGSLYSNQPQHF,TGTGCCTGGAGTGCCGCAACAGGGTCCCTTTATAGCAATCAGCCCCAGCATTTT
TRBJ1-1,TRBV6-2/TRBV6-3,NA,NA,CASSPDRMNTEAFF,TGTGCCAGCAGTCCTGACAGAATGAACACTGAAGCTTTCTTT
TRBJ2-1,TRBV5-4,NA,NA,CASSQDRQRQQFF,TGCGCCAGCAGCCAAGATCGACAGCGTCAACAGTTCTTC
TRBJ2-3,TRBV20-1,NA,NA,CSARSPPLDTQYF,TGCAGTGCTAGATCCCCACCCTTGGATACGCAGTATTTT
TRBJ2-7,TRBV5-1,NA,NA,CASSLEGTAYEQYF,TGCGCCAGCAGCTTGGAGGGGACCGCCTACGAGCAGTACTTC
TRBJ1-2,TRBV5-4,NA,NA,CASSPGTNYGYTF,TGTGCCAGCAGCCCAGGGACTAACTATGGCTACACCTTC
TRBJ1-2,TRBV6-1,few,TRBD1,CASSQGPGGRGYTF,TGTGCCAGCAGTCAGGGGCCAGGGGGACGGGGCTACACCTTC
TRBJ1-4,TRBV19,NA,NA,CATSGTNNEKLFF,TGTGCCACCTCCGGGACAAATAATGAAAAACTGTTTTTT
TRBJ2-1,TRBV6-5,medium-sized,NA,CASSYPPHYEQFF,TGTGCCAGCAGTTACCCTCCCCACTATGAGCAGTTCTTC
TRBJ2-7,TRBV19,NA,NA,CASSISRTYEQYF,TGTGCCAGTAGTATTAGCCGGACCTACGAGCAGTACTTC
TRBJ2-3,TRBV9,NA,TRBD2,CASSQTSGTSDTQYF,TGTGCCAGCAGCCAGACTAGCGGGACATCAGATACGCAGTATTTT
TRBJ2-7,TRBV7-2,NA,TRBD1,CASSHNRGSQQYF,TGTGCCAGCAGCCACAACAGGGGTTCCCAGCAGTACTTC
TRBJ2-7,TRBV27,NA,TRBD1,CASSPPGQGVEQYF,TGTGCCAGCAGTCCACCGGGACAGGGGGTGGAGCAGTACTTT
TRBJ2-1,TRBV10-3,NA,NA,CAISELGEQFF,TGTGCCATCAGTGAACTTGGTGAGCAGTTCTTC